Included here is one TCR beta chain sequence, with context. Germline V lookup: CDR1 SGHRS, CDR2 YFSETQ. With 0 bases removed from V and 9 bases from J, the gap between germline ends came to 10 bases. The CDR3 covers 13 residues. The entry originates in a study of blood T cell repertoires in COVID-19. Looking at the study overall: The study drew acute and convalescent COVID-19 samples from the United States, Italy and Spain. Nucleic acid was either cDNA or gDNA, and it came from T cells, B-cell-depleted T cells, or PBMCs.

Authors' data handling: How many nucleated cells were present was estimated from reference gene primer amplification. The assay was immunoSEQ multiplex PCR, and TCRdb's table has in-frame clones only and misses some. V, J and clone size derive from that table, while D and trimming were established from the DNA sequence. Of about 210,000 clones listed, around 82% are singletons. This chain links TRBV5-1 with TRBJ2-1; possibly TRBD1 for D (6 bases). Sequencing was done on a sample of peripheral blood. The TCR comes from a woman in her 70s with acute or convalescent COVID-19. The DNA of the CDR3 is TGCGCCAGCAGCTTGGATGGGGGCCTTGAGCAGTTCTTC. This encodes CASSLDGGLEQFF.